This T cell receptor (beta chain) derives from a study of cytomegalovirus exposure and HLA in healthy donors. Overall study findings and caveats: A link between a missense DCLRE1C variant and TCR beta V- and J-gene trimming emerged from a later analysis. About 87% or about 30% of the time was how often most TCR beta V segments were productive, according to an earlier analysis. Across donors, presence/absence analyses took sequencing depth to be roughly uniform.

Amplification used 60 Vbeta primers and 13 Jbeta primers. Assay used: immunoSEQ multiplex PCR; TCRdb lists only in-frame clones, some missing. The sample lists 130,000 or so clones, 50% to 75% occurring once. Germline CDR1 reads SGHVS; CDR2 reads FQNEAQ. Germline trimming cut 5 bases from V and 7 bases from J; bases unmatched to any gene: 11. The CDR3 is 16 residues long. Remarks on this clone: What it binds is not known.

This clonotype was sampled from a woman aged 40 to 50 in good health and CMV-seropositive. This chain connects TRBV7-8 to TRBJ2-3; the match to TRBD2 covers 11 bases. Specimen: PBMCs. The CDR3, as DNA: TGTGCCAGCAGCCCCATAGTAGCGGGGGGGCTAAATACGCAGTATTTT. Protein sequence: CASSPIVAGGLNTQYF.